Listed below are T cell receptor beta chains from one sample, sequenced in a study of blood T cell repertoires in COVID-19. The repertoire was sequenced with immunoSEQ multiplex PCR; TCRdb's copy has only in-frame clones and lacks some. The table shows fewer than 150,000 clones, with about 90% occurring only once. Sequencing used peripheral blood. The receptors were gathered from a woman aged 80 or over with acute or convalescent COVID-19. The CDR3 runs from the conserved cysteine through the conserved F or W. The order of the fields is CDR3 protein, CDR3 DNA, V gene, D gene, clone size, J gene. D genes are given only for firm matches. Clone size is stated in some rows and not others, as once, few, many or a class when expanded.

CASSQADRRNGYTF	TGCGCCAGCAGCCAAGCGGACAGGAGAAATGGCTACACCTTC	TRBV4-1	TRBD1	.	TRBJ1-2
CSASRGLNEKLFF	TGCAGTGCTAGTAGGGGGCTAAATGAAAAACTGTTTTTT	TRBV20-1	TRBD1	.	TRBJ1-4
CASSSGLLSSGNTIYF	TGTGCCAGCAGTTCGGGACTCTTGAGCTCTGGAAACACCATATATTTT	TRBV6-5	.	.	TRBJ1-3
CASSQGQGDSYTF	TGTGCCAGCAGCCAGGGACAGGGAGACAGCTACACCTTC	TRBV3-1/TRBV3-2	TRBD1	.	TRBJ1-2
CASSLTHRGGEAFF	TGTGCCAGCAGCTTAACTCACAGGGGAGGTGAAGCTTTCTTT	TRBV7-9	TRBD1	.	TRBJ1-1
CASSHKNVTGVEQYF	TGCGCCAGCAGTCATAAAAACGTGACAGGGGTTGAGCAGTACTTC	TRBV23-1	TRBD1	.	TRBJ2-7
CSASNSGGRNEQFF	TGCAGTGCTAGTAATTCGGGGGGGAGAAATGAGCAGTTCTTC	TRBV20-1	TRBD2	.	TRBJ2-1
CASSTGQGGRADTQYF	TGTGCCAGCAGCACAGGACAGGGGGGGAGGGCAGATACGCAGTATTTT	TRBV7-8	TRBD1	.	TRBJ2-3
CASSPAGIINEQYF	TGTGCCAGCTCACCCGCCGGGATTATAAACGAGCAGTACTTC	TRBV18	.	.	TRBJ2-7
CASSLGTGSLYEQYF	TGTGCCAGCAGCTTGGGAACGGGTTCGCTCTACGAGCAGTACTTC	TRBV5-4	.	once	TRBJ2-7
CASSLTGSDEKLFF	TGTGCCAGCAGCCTAACAGGGTCGGATGAAAAACTGTTTTTT	TRBV7-2	.	.	TRBJ1-4
CASSQDHSGYYGYTF	TGTGCCAGCAGCCAAGACCATTCAGGGTACTATGGCTACACCTTC	TRBV3-1/TRBV3-2	.	.	TRBJ1-2
CASSLGAREKLFF	TGTGCCAGCAGCTTAGGGGCCAGGGAAAAACTGTTTTTT	TRBV11-2	.	.	TRBJ1-4